A single sample is the source of the 2 T cell receptor beta chains below, sequenced in a study of blood T cell repertoires in COVID-19. Libraries were prepared by immunoSEQ multiplex PCR; TCRdb keeps only in-frame clonotypes and omits some of them. The sample shows about 230,000 clones, roughly 83% of them seen only once. Sequencing was done on a sample of peripheral blood. The receptors come from a man aged 35 to 55 with acute or convalescent COVID-19.

The chain combines TRBV7-6 with TRBJ2-1; a possible D gene is TRBD2 (6 bases). The CDR3 loop spans 16 amino acids. Trimming stripped 1 base from V and 6 bases from J, with 16 bases between. Looked up from germline, CDR1 is SGHVS and CDR2 is FNYEAQ. DNA for the CDR3: TGTGCCAGCAGCTTAGACAGCGCGGGACGGCCCAATGAGCAGTTCTTC. It translates to CASSLDSAGRPNEQFF.

The CDR3 spells CASSEASRSYNEQFF. In nucleotides, the CDR3 is TGTGCCAGCAGTGAAGCTTCTAGATCCTACAATGAGCAGTTCTTC. This chain links TRBV6-1 with TRBJ2-1; D unresolved. V was clipped by 0 bases and J by 1 base, with 7 bases between them. There are 15 residues in the CDR3. The germline gives CDR1 MNHNS, CDR2 SASEGT.